This record looks at one TCR beta chain sequence and its context. Its antigen remains unidentified. The CDR3 length is 15 residues. With V trimmed by 8 bases and J by 3 bases, 9 bases remained unmatched. Germline lookup yields CDR1 MNHNY and CDR2 SVGAGI (reference sequence). This specimen comes from a study of cytomegalovirus exposure and HLA in healthy donors. The validation cohort, a group of 100 to 150 subjects, included the donors and was separate from the roughly 700-subject first cohort. The study's findings and limits: The classifier was said to identify cytomegalovirus status with high specificity and sensitivity. Rare TCR sequences dominated, though some public TCRs recurred in many donors. The study labeled 180 or so TCR beta chains cytomegalovirus-associated.

Here immunoSEQ multiplex PCR was the method, and the copy in TCRdb shows in-frame clones only, minus some. The repertoire includes approximately 170,000 clones, around four fifths of them detected once, and over 2% sits in the top ten. Specimen: PBMCs. The TCR was taken from a man aged 25 to 40 in good health and CMV-seropositive. The genes are TRBV6-6 and TRBJ2-2, with 7 bases aligning to TRBD2. In nucleotides, the CDR3 is TGTGCCAGCTGCGACCTCGGGGGGTACACCGGGGAGCTGTTTTTT. Its translation is CASCDLGGYTGELFF.